This T cell receptor (beta chain) was sequenced during a study of cytomegalovirus exposure and HLA in healthy donors. Whole-study context: A preliminary data release comprised roughly 80 million unique TCRs obtained from HLA-typed donors.

Researchers ran the PCR with 60 Vbeta and 13 Jbeta primers. Clones were sequenced by immunoSEQ multiplex PCR, and TCRdb holds only the in-frame ones, with some missing. Recorded here are 200,000 to 250,000 clones; the top ten clones represent around 0.95%. Of note for this clone: Its antigen is unknown.

Findings of the study overall: Some highly shared sequence variants likely arose as a pipeline artifact. Most of the CMV-associated TCR beta chains (in a later analysis) appeared to be HLA-restricted.

The sample consisted of PBMCs. The clonotype was recovered from a woman aged 30 to 39 in good health and CMV-seropositive.

The CDR3 loop reads CASSRSQGSSGANVLTF. CDR3 DNA sequence: TGCGCCAGCAGCCGGTCGCAGGGGAGCTCTGGGGCCAACGTCCTGACTTTC. This chain joins TRBV4-3 and TRBJ2-6; tentative D call: TRBD1 (6 bases). V lost 4 bases and J 0 bases, leaving 13 bases between the germline ends. The V gene's germline CDR1 is LGHNA and CDR2 YSLEER. The CDR3 spans 17 residues.